This T cell receptor beta chain was retrieved from a study of blood T cell repertoires in COVID-19 (dated by TCRdb to the early 2020s). At the level of the whole study: Samples from collaborators originated in the United States, Italy and Spain and spanned both the acute and convalescent phases of COVID-19. The sample metadata nearly always contained a de-identified subject ID, COVID-19 status, age in years and sex. The dataset comprised deeply sampled blood TCRbeta repertoires from subjects exposed to, actively infected with, or recovered from COVID-19. The samples were drawn from the first 160 participants of the ongoing ImmuneRACE study and from 1,254 subjects provided by 6 global collaborators. The repertoires were made available in a free public database intended to serve as a resource for research on the immune response to SARS-CoV-2. The material from the prospective study consisted of cDNA or gDNA derived from T cells, B-cell-depleted T cells, or PBMCs. HLA class I and class II types, where available, came from metadata supplied by the sample provider rather than from assay-based typing.

TCRbeta CDR3 regions were amplified from genomic DNA by means of the immunoSEQ Assay, a bias-controlled multiplex PCR. The paper's data handling went like this. The number of nucleated cells in each sample was estimated by amplification of reference gene primers within the assay. To quantify the absolute abundance of each unique TCRbeta CDR3 rearrangement, sequence reads were collapsed and filtered. Productive Simpson clonality was computed per sample as the square root of Simpson's diversity index over productive rearrangements. Here the immuneACCESS table is served through TCRdb, limited to in-frame sequences with V and J called. Missing clones are a known gap in these copies; in checked studies unresolved V genes cover under half, and the rest lacks a known reason. V and J calls and clone size are given by that table; D and trimming were obtained from the DNA. The sample includes 260,000 or so clones, with about 91% observed a single time. Together, the top ten hold about 2.5% of the sample.

Participants in the prospective study were enrolled through a virtual design, were aged roughly 18 to 90 years, and lived in roughly 26 United States geographic areas. Cohort assignment in the prospective study relied on participant-reported clinical history from a screening survey and a study questionnaire. Each participant in the prospective study had whole blood, serum and a nasopharyngeal or oropharyngeal swab collected by mobile phlebotomists. Participants in the prospective study had the option to provide additional blood draws and questionnaires over a roughly two-month period. Before DNA extraction, blood samples from the prospective study were shipped at room temperature or frozen. A word on this clone: Its specific antigen is unknown. Base qualities are not recorded, but no much larger clone differs from it by a single base.

The investigation overall reported the following: The quantity of clinical and demographic metadata differed by source and by participant and was supplied without curation.

Trimming at the junction amounts to 1 base on V and 4 bases on J, and the germline ends lie 7 bases apart. Reading from cysteine to phenylalanine, the CDR3 counts 13 amino acids. The read is trimmed to its CDR3 DNA, 39 bases read in frame from base 1. Looking up the germline V gene yields CDR1 SNHLY and CDR2 FYNNEI. What was sequenced was PBMCs or T cells enriched from blood (not recorded which). The V and J genes are TRBV2 and TRBJ1-2; the best D guess is TRBD1, with 6 bases matching. The clonotype originates from a woman under 40 with acute COVID-19. The CDR3 loop reads CASSEGTVYGYTF. The sequence in DNA is TGTGCCAGCAGTGAAGGGACAGTCTATGGCTACACCTTC.